This TCR beta chain appears in the sequencing data of a study of T cells in localized non-small cell lung cancer (dated by TCRdb to 2020 to 2021). For the wider study: The study analyzed T cell repertoires of over 200 early-stage NSCLC patients, comparing tumors and uninvolved tumor-adjacent lungs. The cohort comprised around 240 treatment-naïve NSCLC patients with resected, localized lung tumors. Of the NSCLC patients, 129 were male and 107 were female, and the mean age was approximately 66 years. General conclusions and limits of the study: Because multi-region tumor sequencing was not done, intratumor heterogeneity could not be ruled out. Uninvolved tumor-adjacent lung showed the highest T cell clonality, higher than tumor, which suggests more focused antigenic responses in the uninvolved tumor-adjacent lung. Longer overall survival was associated with higher T cell density in blood, whereas shorter survival was associated with higher clonality in adjacent lung. Since the design was exploratory, TCR variables were selected using unadjusted p-values with no false-discovery rate correction. A median of around 50 of the top 100 tumor clones were detected in paired uninvolved adjacent lung, and 25 to 35 of these tumor clones were also found among the top 100 clones of the paired uninvolved adjacent lung.

Via the germline V gene, CDR1 is SQVTM and CDR2 ANQGSEA. V ends up 6 bases short and J 0 bases short, with an unmatched junction base count of 3. The CDR3 spans 14 residues, from the cysteine through the phenylalanine. Here the CDR3 DNA is all that survives: 42 bases in frame from base 1. In regard to this clone: The target of this receptor is not known. The sample holds no much larger clone one base away, and base qualities are not on file.

At diagnosis, tumor, uninvolved tumor-adjacent lung and peripheral blood were collected and then preserved as a mix of FFPE and fresh-frozen material. Blood samples were analyzed as peripheral blood mononuclear cells for TCR repertoire profiling. The immunoSEQ Assay was used to sequence TCR beta CDR3 regions from DNA. Under the source paper's analysis protocol: To compute T cell density, TCR beta template counts were normalized to usable DNA, which was estimated by amplifying housekeeping genes. Using the preseqR package, richness was estimated by extrapolating to 120,000 templates for tissue samples and 400,000 templates for PBMC samples. Clonality was calculated as one minus Pielou's evenness. Tissue-enriched TCRs were identified through differential abundance testing performed on productive amino-acid clonotypes, with a minimum total count of 5 and an alpha of 0.1. The Jaccard Index and the Morisita Overlap Index were used to measure how much the repertoires overlapped between compartments. GLIPH clustered TCR beta CDR3s with public tetramer-defined viral CDR3s; viral motifs required at least three viral sequences plus V-gene enrichment. This is the immuneACCESS table as TCRdb keeps it, with only in-frame sequences that have V and J called. A part of the clones is gone; compared with another copy, unresolved V genes explain less than half, and the rest is unexplained. The DNA was the basis for D and trimming; V, J and clone size are from that table. The sample yields around 26,000 clones; approximately 84% were counted once. Around a tenth of the sample is held by the ten biggest clonotypes.

The receptor chain draws on TRBV29-1 and TRBJ2-1, with 9 bases in between that match TRBD2. The sample in question was peripheral blood, obtained before any cancer treatment. The clonotype comes from a man aged 40 to 75 with stage III squamous cell lung carcinoma. The bases are TGCAGCGTCAATAGCGGGAGCTCCTACAATGAGCAGTTCTTC. This encodes CSVNSGSSYNEQFF.